The clone carrying this TCR beta chain has a count of ten or more. Its antigen is still unknown. Germline CDR1 SGHDN, CDR2 FVKESK. Deletions cut 3 bases from V and 0 bases from J, with 9 bases between. CDR3 length: 14 amino acids. These data are taken from a study of Graves' ophthalmopathy and Graves' hyperthyroidism. As for the study in general: The stable label applied to hyperthyroidism with no ophthalmopathy within 18 months of follow-up.

Broader study findings: Blood also contained most of the expanded thyroid clonotypes above 0.001 frequency.

From RNA, the CDR3 regions of TCR beta chains were amplified and sequenced. Second-round multiplex PCR came after a first-round RT-PCR that employed HTBI primers. Via MiXCR, TCRdb re-called the multiplex PCR reads, giving one row per CDR3 protein. The table lists about 550,000 distinct CDR3 sequences, roughly 39% of them singletons. Source material: peripheral blood or thyroid tissue (not recorded which). The genes are TRBV14 and TRBJ2-7; possibly TRBD1 for D (5 bases). The receptor's source is an adult man with Graves' hyperthyroidism. The CDR3 nucleotides are TGTGCCAGCAGCCATCCAGGGTACTCCTACGAGCAGTACTTC. It is translated as CASSHPGYSYEQYF.